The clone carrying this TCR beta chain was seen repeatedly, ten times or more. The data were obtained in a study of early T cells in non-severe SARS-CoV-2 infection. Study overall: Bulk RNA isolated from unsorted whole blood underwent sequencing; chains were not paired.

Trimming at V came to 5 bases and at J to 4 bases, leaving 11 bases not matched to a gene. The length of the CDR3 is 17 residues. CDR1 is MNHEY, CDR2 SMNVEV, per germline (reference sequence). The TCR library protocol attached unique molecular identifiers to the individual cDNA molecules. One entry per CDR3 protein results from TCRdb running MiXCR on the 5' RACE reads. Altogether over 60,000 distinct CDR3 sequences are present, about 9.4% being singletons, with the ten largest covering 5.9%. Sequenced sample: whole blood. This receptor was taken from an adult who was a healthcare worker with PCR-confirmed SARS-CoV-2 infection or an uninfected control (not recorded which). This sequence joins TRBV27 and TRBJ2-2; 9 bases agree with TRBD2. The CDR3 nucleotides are TGTGCCAGCAGTATGACCTCCGGGACTAGCTCCACCGGGGAGCTGTTTTTT. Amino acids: CASSMTSGTSSTGELFF.